This TCR beta chain was retrieved from a study of T-cell memory formation after mild COVID-19. Findings and limits, study-wide: That cross-reactive memory joined was suggested by some responding clones appearing in pre-infection memory.

CDR1 is SGHAT and CDR2 is FQDESV in the germline V gene (reference sequence). The V gene end was trimmed by 1 base and the J gene end by 2 bases; junction bases not matched to a gene: 10. This CDR3 has 18 amino acids. TCRdb called the 5' RACE reads again in MiXCR, with one record for every CDR3 protein. The table lists about 180,000 distinct CDR3 sequences, roughly 20% of them singletons, with roughly 4% in the top ten. In regard to this clonotype: Its antigen is as yet unknown.

This chain joins TRBV11-1 and TRBJ2-4, with TRBD1 matching over 8 bases. The TCR comes from a young man who had mild COVID-19 (a few samples of this study predate the infection). Cell type and time point are not known. Sequenced: PBMCs or a T cell subset sorted from them (not recorded which). The CDR3 nucleotides are TGTGCCAGCAGCTTAGTGGGACAGGCAGGCCCCTCCAAAAACATTCAGTACTTC. This encodes CASSLVGQAGPSKNIQYF.